Below are 21 T cell receptor beta chains sequenced from a single sample in a study of T cell responses to AZD1222 COVID-19 vaccine listed by TCRdb under 2021. The library was made by the immunoSEQ multiplex PCR assay. TCRdb re-hosts the immuneACCESS table, in-frame sequences only. Its copies lack some clones; in the studies checked, an unresolved V gene accounts for under half of them, and the cause for the rest is not known. The sample records around 120,000 clones, about 92% of which are singletons. 11% to 15% of the sample goes to the ten largest clones. Read against the paper, the sample's time point label means: baseline before first vaccination. The sample here was peripheral blood, taken on day 0 of AZD1222 vaccination. These receptors came from an adult in good health.

The chain employs TRBV6-6 and TRBJ1-4; D is undetermined. This CDR3 is built from 11 residues. V was cut by 5 bases and J by 8 bases, with 6 bases left in between. Germline lookup yields CDR1 MNHNY and CDR2 SVGAGI (reference sequence). The CDR3 region is CASSRQEKLFF. The CDR3 bases are TGTGCCAGCAGTCGCCAGGAAAAACTGTTTTTT.

The count of this clone is one. This chain connects TRBV7-8 to TRBJ2-1; no definite D call. The length of the CDR3 is 11 residues. Deletions cut 2 bases from V and 8 bases from J, with 4 bases between. The V gene's germline CDR1 is SGHVS and CDR2 FQNEAQ. DNA for the CDR3: TGTGCCAGCAGCTTATGGGATGAGCAGTTCTTC. This translates into CASSLWDEQFF.

The rearrangement uses TRBV9 and TRBJ2-1; the match to TRBD2 covers 12 bases. The CDR3 length is 16 residues. V lost 4 bases and J lost 7; bases outside the gene matches: 9. Per the germline V gene, CDR1 is SGDLS and CDR2 is YYNGEE. CDR3 coding DNA: TGTGCCAGCAGCTCACAGACTAGCGGGAGTAGGAATGAGCAGTTCTTC. Amino acid sequence: CASSSQTSGSRNEQFF.

The V and J genes are TRBV4-1 and TRBJ2-7, with D perhaps being TRBD1 or TRBD2 (5 bases each). Trimming left V 1 base short and J 7 bases short, with 14 bases between. The germline gives CDR1 MGHRA, CDR2 YSYEKL. This CDR3 contains 14 residues. CDR3: CASSQGPMGVEQYF. The DNA for the CDR3 is TGCGCCAGCAGCCAAGGGCCTATGGGGGTTGAGCAGTACTTC.

This chain connects TRBV28 to TRBJ2-2, with a possible D match to TRBD1 (6 bases). The V gene lost 7 bases and the J gene lost 7 bases, with 10 bases spanning the gap. Germline CDR1 and CDR2: MDHEN and SYDVKM. The CDR3 sequence is 12 residues long. The CDR3 region has the DNA TGTGCCAGCACAACAGGGTTCGGGGAGCTGTTTTTT. Its translation: CASTTGFGELFF.

This clone was counted once. CDR3 coding DNA: TGTGCCAGCAGTTACTCGGCGGACAGAACCACAGATACGCAGTATTTT. Its translation: CASSYSADRTTDTQYF. This chain joins TRBV6-2 or TRBV6-3 and TRBJ2-3; D might be TRBD1 (6 bases). The CDR3 contains 16 residues. Trimming pared 0 bases from V and 2 bases from J, leaving 12 bases between. Germline-derived CDR1 and CDR2 are MNHEY and SVGEGT.

The CDR3 protein is CASSLGEGPAFEQFF. The CDR3, as DNA: TGTGCCAGCAGCCTTGGGGAGGGACCAGCCTTCGAGCAGTTCTTC. The rearrangement links TRBV3-1 (or the pseudogene TRBV3-2) to TRBJ2-1, with TRBD2 identical over 7 bases. This CDR3 comprises 15 residues. V shed 4 bases, J shed 10 bases, and the junction held 13 bases outside the gene matches. Per the germline V gene, CDR1 is LGHDT and CDR2 is YNNKEL (reference sequence).

The chain couples TRBV9 to TRBJ1-2; TRBD1 matches at 9 bases. The CDR3 has 16 residues. V was clipped by 6 bases and J by 5 bases; unmatched bases: 14. Per the germline V gene, CDR1 is SGDLS and CDR2 is YYNGEE. Here the CDR3 reads CASTRPGTGIGYGYTF. CDR3 nucleotides: TGTGCCAGCACCCGACCCGGGACAGGGATTGGATATGGCTACACCTTC.

The rearrangement joins TRBV29-1 to TRBJ2-7; 12 bases fit TRBD2. CDR3 length: 14 residues. V shed 3 bases, J shed 7 bases, and the junction held 7 bases outside the gene matches. Germline V gene lookup returns CDR1 SQVTM and CDR2 ANQGSEA. The CDR3 protein is CSVDGLAGHREQYF. The CDR3 DNA reads TGCAGCGTTGATGGACTAGCGGGACACCGAGAGCAGTACTTC.

The chain recombines TRBV5-1 with TRBJ1-2; D is unresolved. The CDR3 is 13 amino acids. Germline V CDR1 and CDR2: SGHRS, YFSETQ. Trimming took off 0 bases at V and 4 bases at J, with 7 bases between the two ends. The CDR3 DNA follows: TGCGCCAGCAGCTTGGAACAGACCTATGGCTACACCTTC. Encoded protein: CASSLEQTYGYTF.

This clone was seen a single time. The V and J genes are TRBV11-2 and TRBJ1-5; D is unresolved. Germline-derived CDR1 and CDR2 are SGHAT and FQNNGV. V lost 5 bases and J lost 7, with 18 bases in between. The CDR3 runs 15 residues. CDR3 sequence (DNA): TGTGCCAGCAGCCCCCACGGCGGATTTGAACAGCCCCAGCATTTT. The encoded protein is CASSPHGGFEQPQHF.

To note about this clone: Its ends do not fully match the called genes, so a read error is possible. The chain is built from TRBV5-4 and TRBJ2-1, with 8 bases fitting TRBD2. CDR3 length: 17 amino acids. CDR1 SGHNT and CDR2 YYREEE come from the germline V gene (reference sequence). The CDR3, as DNA: TGTGCCAGCAGATTGGGGTCAGGGGCGGGGGGTTACAATGAGCAGTTCTTC. Its protein product is CASRLGSGAGGYNEQFF.

The rearrangement joins TRBV12-3 or TRBV12-4 to TRBJ2-3; no definite D call. Trimming removed 4 bases from V and 5 bases from J, with 4 bases in between. The CDR3 runs to 11 residues. This CDR3 reads CASSSLDTQYF. CDR3 DNA sequence: TGTGCCAGCAGTTCGTTAGATACGCAGTATTTT.

CDR3 region: CAISESQELNTEAFF. CDR3 DNA sequence: TGTGCCATCAGTGAGTCACAGGAGCTGAACACTGAAGCTTTCTTT. The rearrangement links TRBV10-3 to TRBJ1-1; TRBD1 is a possible D gene (5 bases). Germline V CDR1 and CDR2: ENHRY, SYGVKD. This CDR3 has 15 amino acids. V lost 0 bases to trimming and J lost 0 bases, with 8 bases between them.

CDR3 in DNA: TGTGCCAGCAGCAGCCGGGACAGGGGCCAGAATGAGCAGTTCTTC. Translated, it gives CASSSRDRGQNEQFF. The chain joins TRBV7-9 to TRBJ2-1; 10 bases are shared with TRBD1. The CDR3 totals 15 residues. From germline, CDR1 is SEHNR and CDR2 FQNEAQ (reference sequence). V shed 5 bases and J 7 bases; nucleotides not matched to a gene: 8.

The CDR3 sequence: CASRNSGRIYEQYF. CDR3 bases: TGTGCCAGCAGAAATAGCGGGAGGATCTACGAGCAGTACTTC. The rearrangement links TRBV7-8 to TRBJ2-7; 10 nucleotides match TRBD2. Per germline, CDR1 SGHVS and CDR2 FQNEAQ. The CDR3 spans 14 residues. The V segment lost 6 bases and the J segment 3 bases; nucleotides outside the gene matches: 5. The full variable domain, rest sourced from reference TRBV7-8 and TRBJ2-7, is GAGVSQSPRYKVAKRGQDVALRCDPISGHVSLFWYQQALGQGPEFLTYFQNEAQLDKSGLPSDRFFAERPEGSVSTLKIQRTQQEDSAVYLCASRNSGRIYEQYFGPGTRLTVT.

The chain joins TRBV6-2 or TRBV6-3 to TRBJ1-2, with D hard to call. The V end was cut by 6 bases, the J end by 7 bases, with 9 bases between. CDR3 length: 11 residues. In germline, CDR1 is MNHEY, CDR2 SVGEGT. The chain's CDR3 is CASSPAVGYTF. As DNA, the CDR3 is TGTGCCAGCAGCCCCGCGGTTGGCTACACCTTC.

This sequence joins TRBV2 and TRBJ2-7; maybe TRBD2 (7 bases). This CDR3 has 11 residues. Germline V gene data show CDR1 as SNHLY and CDR2 as FYNNEI. Trimming pared 7 bases from V and 5 bases from J, leaving 9 bases between. Here the CDR3 DNA reads TGTGCCAGCACGGGGGGCCACGAGCAGTACTTC. It specifies CASTGGHEQYF.

As for this clone: A junction end diverges from the germline sequence, so it may reflect a read error. V usage is TRBV7-7 and J usage is TRBJ2-1; 8 positions match TRBD1. Germline V CDR1 and CDR2: SSHAT, FNYEAQ (reference sequence). The CDR3 is made up of 15 amino acids. The CDR3 nucleotides read TGTGCTAGCAGCTTGGACAGGGTTTCCTACAATGAGCAGTTCTTC. Protein sequence: CASSLDRVSYNEQFF.

V and J are TRBV3-1 (or the pseudogene TRBV3-2) and TRBJ2-2, with 11 bases lining up with TRBD2. In germline, CDR1 is LGHDT, CDR2 YNNKEL (reference sequence). After removal of 4 bases from V and 1 base from J, the junction contained 8 bases not matched to a gene. The CDR3 spans 18 residues. The CDR3 nucleotides are TGTGCCAGCAGCCTAACCGGGACTAGCGGAAGGAACACCGGGGAGCTGTTTTTT. This encodes CASSLTGTSGRNTGELFF.

The chain has TRBV10-2 and TRBJ1-4, with a possible D match to TRBD1 (6 bases). Germline assignment: CDR1 WSHSY and CDR2 SAAADI. The CDR3 has 16 residues. V was trimmed by 6 bases and J by 0 bases, leaving 14 bases between them. The CDR3 DNA reads TGCGCCAGCAGCCCTACGGGGGGGCCAACTAATGAAAAACTGTTTTTT. It yields the protein CASSPTGGPTNEKLFF.